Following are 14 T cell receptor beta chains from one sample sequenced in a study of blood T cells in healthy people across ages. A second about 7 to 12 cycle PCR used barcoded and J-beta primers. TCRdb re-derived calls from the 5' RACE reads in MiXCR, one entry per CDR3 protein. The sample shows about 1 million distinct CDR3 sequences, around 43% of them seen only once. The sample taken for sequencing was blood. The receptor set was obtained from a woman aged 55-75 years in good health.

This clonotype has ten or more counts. DNA for the CDR3: TGTGCCAGCAGTGCCGGGGGCGTAGCCCGCACAGATACGCAGTATTTT. As protein: CASSAGGVARTDTQYF. The V call is TRBV25-1, the J call TRBJ2-3; either TRBD1 or TRBD2 may supply D (6 bases each). Trimming removed 4 bases at V and 1 base at J, with 15 bases between. CDR3 length: 16 residues. Germline loops: CDR1 MGHDK, CDR2 SYGVNS.

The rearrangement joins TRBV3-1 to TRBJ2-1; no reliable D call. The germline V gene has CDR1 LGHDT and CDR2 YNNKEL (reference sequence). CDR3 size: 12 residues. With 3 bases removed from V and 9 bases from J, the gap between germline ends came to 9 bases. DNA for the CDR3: TGTGCCAGCAGCCAGTCTGCCAGTGAGCAGTTCTTC. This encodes CASSQSASEQFF.

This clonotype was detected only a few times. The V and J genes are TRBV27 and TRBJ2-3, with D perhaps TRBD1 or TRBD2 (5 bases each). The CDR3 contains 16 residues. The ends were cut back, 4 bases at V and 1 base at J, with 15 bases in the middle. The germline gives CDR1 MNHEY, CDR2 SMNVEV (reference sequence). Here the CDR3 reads CASSSPRGAGTDTQYF. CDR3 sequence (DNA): TGTGCCAGCAGTTCCCCAAGGGGAGCGGGCACAGATACGCAGTATTTT.

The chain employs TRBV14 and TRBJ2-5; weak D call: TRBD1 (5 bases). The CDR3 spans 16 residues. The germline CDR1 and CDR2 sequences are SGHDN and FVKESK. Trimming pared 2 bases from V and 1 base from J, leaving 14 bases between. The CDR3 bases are TGTGCCAGCAGCCAAAAGACCGGACAACCCCAAGAGACCCAGTACTTC. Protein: CASSQKTGQPQETQYF.

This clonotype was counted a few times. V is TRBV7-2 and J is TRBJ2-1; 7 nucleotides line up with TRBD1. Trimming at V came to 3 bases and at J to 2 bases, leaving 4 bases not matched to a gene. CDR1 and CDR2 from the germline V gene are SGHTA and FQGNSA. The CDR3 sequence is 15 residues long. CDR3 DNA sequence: TGTGCCAGCAGCTTCGGGACAGCCCCCTACAATGAGCAGTTCTTC. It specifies CASSFGTAPYNEQFF.

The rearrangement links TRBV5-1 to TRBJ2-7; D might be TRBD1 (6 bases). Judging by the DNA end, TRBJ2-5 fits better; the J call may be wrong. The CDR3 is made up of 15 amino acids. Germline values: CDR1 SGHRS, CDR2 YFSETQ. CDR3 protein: CASSLGDIRGETQYF. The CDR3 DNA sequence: TGCGCCAGCAGCTTGGGGGACATAAGGGGAGAGACCCAGTACTTC.

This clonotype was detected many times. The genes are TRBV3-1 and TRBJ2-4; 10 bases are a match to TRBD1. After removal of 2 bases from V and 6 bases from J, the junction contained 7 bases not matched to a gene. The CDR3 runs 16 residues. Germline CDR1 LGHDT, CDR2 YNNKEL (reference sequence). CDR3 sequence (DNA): TGTGCCAGCAGCCAACCAGGACAGGGGGGTGGAAACATTCAGTACTTC. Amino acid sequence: CASSQPGQGGGNIQYF. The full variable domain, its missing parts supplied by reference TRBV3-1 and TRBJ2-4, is DTAVSQTPKYLVTQMGNDKSIKCEQNLGHDTMYWYKQDSKKFLKIMFSYNNKELIINETVPNRFSPKSPDKAHLNLHINSLELGDSAVYFCASSQPGQGGGNIQYFGAGTRLSVL.

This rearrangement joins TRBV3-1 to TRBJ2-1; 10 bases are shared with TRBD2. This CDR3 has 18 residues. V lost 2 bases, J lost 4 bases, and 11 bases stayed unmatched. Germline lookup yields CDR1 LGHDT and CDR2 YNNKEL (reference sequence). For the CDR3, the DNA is TGTGCCAGCAGCCAACCCTCCCTAGCGGGAGTCAAGTACAATGAGCAGTTCTTC. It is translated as CASSQPSLAGVKYNEQFF.

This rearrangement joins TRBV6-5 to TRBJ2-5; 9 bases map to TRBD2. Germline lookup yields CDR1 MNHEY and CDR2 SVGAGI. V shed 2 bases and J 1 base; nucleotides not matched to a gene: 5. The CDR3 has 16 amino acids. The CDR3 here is CASSYEPSGAQETQYF. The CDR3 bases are TGTGCCAGCAGTTACGAACCTAGCGGGGCCCAAGAGACCCAGTACTTC.

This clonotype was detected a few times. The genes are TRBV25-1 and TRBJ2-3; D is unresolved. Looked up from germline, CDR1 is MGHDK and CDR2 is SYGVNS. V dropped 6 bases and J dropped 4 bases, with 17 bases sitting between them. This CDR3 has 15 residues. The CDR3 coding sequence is TGTGCCAGCAGCCCCACTGGTGGTATCCCAGATACGCAGTATTTT. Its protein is CASSPTGGIPDTQYF.

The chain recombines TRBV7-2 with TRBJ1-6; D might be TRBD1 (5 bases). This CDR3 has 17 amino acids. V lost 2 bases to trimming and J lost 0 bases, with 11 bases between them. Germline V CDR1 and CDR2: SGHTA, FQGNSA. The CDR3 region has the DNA TGTGCCAGCAGCTTATACTCAGGGAGCTCCTATAATTCACCCCTCCACTTT. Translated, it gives CASSLYSGSSYNSPLHF.

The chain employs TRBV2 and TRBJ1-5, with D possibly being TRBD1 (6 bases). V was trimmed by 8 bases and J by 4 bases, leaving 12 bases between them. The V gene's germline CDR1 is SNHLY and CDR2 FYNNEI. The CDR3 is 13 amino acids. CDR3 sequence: CASQPGQNQPQHF. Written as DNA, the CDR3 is TGTGCCAGCCAACCGGGACAAAATCAGCCCCAGCATTTT.

The CDR3 is CASSFPEQDTQYF. CDR3 bases: TGCGCCAGCAGCTTCCCAGAACAAGATACGCAGTATTTT. J is TRBJ2-3 and V is TRBV5-1; D gene uncertain. The V gene's germline CDR1 is SGHRS and CDR2 YFSETQ. The length of the CDR3 is 13 residues. With 2 bases removed from V and 5 bases from J, the gap between germline ends came to 9 bases.

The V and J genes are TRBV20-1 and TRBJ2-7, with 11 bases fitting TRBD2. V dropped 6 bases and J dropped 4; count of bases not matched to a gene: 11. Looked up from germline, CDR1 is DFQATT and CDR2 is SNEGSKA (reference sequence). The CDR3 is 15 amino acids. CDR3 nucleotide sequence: TGCAGTGCCCCATCGGGGCTAGCGGGAGGTTACGAGCAGTACTTC. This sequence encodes CSAPSGLAGGYEQYF.